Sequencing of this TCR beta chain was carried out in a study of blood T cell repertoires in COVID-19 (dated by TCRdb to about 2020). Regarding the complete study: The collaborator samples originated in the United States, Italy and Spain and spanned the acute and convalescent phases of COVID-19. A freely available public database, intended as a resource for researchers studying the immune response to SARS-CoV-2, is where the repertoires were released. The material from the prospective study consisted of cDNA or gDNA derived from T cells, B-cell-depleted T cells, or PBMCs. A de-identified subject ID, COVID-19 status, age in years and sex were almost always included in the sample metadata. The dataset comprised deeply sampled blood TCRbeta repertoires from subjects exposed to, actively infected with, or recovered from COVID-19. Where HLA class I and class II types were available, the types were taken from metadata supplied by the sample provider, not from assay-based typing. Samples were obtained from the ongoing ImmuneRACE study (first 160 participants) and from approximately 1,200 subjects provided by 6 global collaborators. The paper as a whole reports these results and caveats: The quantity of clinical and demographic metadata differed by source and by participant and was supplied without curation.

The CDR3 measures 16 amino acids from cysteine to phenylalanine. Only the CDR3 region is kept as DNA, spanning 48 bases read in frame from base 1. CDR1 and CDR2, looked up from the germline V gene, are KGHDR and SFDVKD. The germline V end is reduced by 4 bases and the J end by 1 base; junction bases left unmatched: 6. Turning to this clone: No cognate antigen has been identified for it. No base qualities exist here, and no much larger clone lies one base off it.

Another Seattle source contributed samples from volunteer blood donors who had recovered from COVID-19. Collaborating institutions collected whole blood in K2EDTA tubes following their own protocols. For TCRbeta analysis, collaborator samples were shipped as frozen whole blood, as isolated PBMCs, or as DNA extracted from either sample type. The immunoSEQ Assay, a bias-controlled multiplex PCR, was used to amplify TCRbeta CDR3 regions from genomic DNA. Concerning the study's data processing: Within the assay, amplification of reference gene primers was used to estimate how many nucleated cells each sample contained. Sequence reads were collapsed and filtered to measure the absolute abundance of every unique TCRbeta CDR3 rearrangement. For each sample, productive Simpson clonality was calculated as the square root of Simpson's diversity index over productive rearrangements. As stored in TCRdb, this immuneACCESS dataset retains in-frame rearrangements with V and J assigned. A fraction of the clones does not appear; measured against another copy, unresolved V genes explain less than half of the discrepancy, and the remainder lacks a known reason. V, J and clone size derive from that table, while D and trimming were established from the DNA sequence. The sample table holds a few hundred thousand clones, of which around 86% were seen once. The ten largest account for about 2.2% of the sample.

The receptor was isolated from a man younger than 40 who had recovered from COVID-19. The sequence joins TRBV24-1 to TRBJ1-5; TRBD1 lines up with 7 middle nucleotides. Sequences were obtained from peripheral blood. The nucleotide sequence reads TGTGCCACCAGTGAAGGGGGCAGGCGGAGCAATCAGCCCCAGCATTTT. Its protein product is CATSEGGRRSNQPQHF.